This T cell receptor beta chain was retrieved from a study of T cell changes during pregnancy in multiple sclerosis (dated by TCRdb to the late 2010s). Looking at the study overall: Changes in the T cell repertoire over the course of pregnancy were examined in this study in women with multiple sclerosis.

Of note for this clone: No cognate antigen has been identified for it. No base quality information exists; no much larger clone differs at one position.

CDR1 and CDR2 were assigned from the germline V gene (reference sequence) as MNHNY and SVGAGI. The CDR3 goes from the cysteine to the phenylalanine over 14 residues. Of all the DNA, just the CDR3 is kept, 42 bases in frame from base 1. Compared with germline, V lacks 6 bases and J lacks 2 bases; bases without a gene match: 6. Libraries were made using the immunoSEQ multiplex PCR assay. Sourced from immuneACCESS, this table was stored by TCRdb with only in-frame sequences that have V and J called. A share of the clones is absent; for the studies checked, an unresolved V gene accounts for under half, and the remainder has no known explanation. The sample table holds about 36,000 clones, of which about nine tenths were seen once. The top ten clonotypes cover around 0.47% of the sample.

This TCR came from a female donor in good health, enrolled as a control in a pregnancy study. The specimen was CD4+ T cells from peripheral blood mononuclear cells, collected in the second trimester of pregnancy. Rearrangement joined TRBV6-6 to TRBJ1-2, with 7 bases in between that match TRBD1. The CDR3 region has the sequence CASRDRYGNYGYTF. The DNA sequence reads TGTGCCAGCAGGGACAGGTACGGAAACTATGGCTACACCTTC.